The clone carrying this T cell receptor (beta chain) was recorded many times. The data belong to a study of neurological immune-mediated disorders. TCRdb fed the 5' RACE reads into MiXCR, producing one record per CDR3 protein. Counted here are approximately 30,000 distinct CDR3 sequences, approximately 5.2% occurring once; the ten biggest clones make up 2% to 2.5%. The CDR3 extends over 16 amino acids. Looked up from germline, CDR1 is ENHRY and CDR2 is SYGVKD. Between the trimmed V and J ends, which lost 3 bases and 0 bases, there was a span of 14 bases. Specimen: CD4+ T cells from blood. This receptor was taken from a woman in her forties or fifties in good health. The chain has TRBV10-3 and TRBJ1-1; a weak D match, TRBD1 (5 bases). The CDR3: CAISDNRAGLNTEAFF. The CDR3, as DNA: TGTGCCATCAGTGACAATCGGGCAGGGTTGAACACTGAAGCTTTCTTT.